The 5 T cell receptor beta chains in this list originate from one sample, sequenced in a study of T cells after yellow fever vaccination. TCRdb analysed the 5' RACE reads with MiXCR anew, one entry per CDR3 protein. The data hold about 50,000 distinct CDR3 sequences, with approximately 7% observed a single time. The source material was CD8+ T cells sorted from PBMCs, sampled on the day of the first yellow fever vaccination. The receptors originated from a man aged 18 to 35 who received the YFV17D yellow fever vaccine.

This clonotype was seen many times. V usage is TRBV12-3 or TRBV12-4 and J usage is TRBJ1-6; tentative D call: TRBD1 (5 bases). V was clipped by 3 bases and J by 10 bases, with 16 bases between them. The CDR3 sequence is 15 residues long. The CDR3 DNA follows: TGTGCCAGCAGTTTTAGGGGTTTGCTCGGATCACCCCTCCACTTT. This gives the protein CASSFRGLLGSPLHF.

This chain uses TRBV27 with TRBJ2-1, with D tentatively TRBD1 or TRBD2 (5 bases each). Trimming took off 4 bases at V and 9 bases at J, with 10 bases between the two ends. The CDR3 contains 12 residues. The V gene's germline CDR1 is MNHEY and CDR2 SMNVEV (reference sequence). CDR3 in DNA: TGTGCCAGCAGTTCGGGGACCCCTGAGCAGTTCTTC. It is translated as CASSSGTPEQFF.

This clonotype was counted a few times. V usage is TRBV4-1 and J usage is TRBJ1-3; maybe TRBD1 (5 bases). The CDR3 is made up of 16 amino acids. Germline V gives CDR1 MGHRA, CDR2 YSYEKL. With 4 bases removed from V and 0 bases from J, the gap between germline ends came to 13 bases. For the CDR3, the DNA is TGCGCCAGCAGCCCGGGACCGTGGCACTCTGGAAACACCATATATTTT. Its translation: CASSPGPWHSGNTIYF.

This clonotype has only a few counts. The rearrangement uses TRBV19 and TRBJ1-5; D not certain. The CDR3 is 14 residues long. The V gene's germline CDR1 is LNHDA and CDR2 SQIVND (reference sequence). V was clipped by 7 bases and J by 0 bases, with 10 bases between them. DNA for the CDR3: TGTGCCAGTAACGAGGGATCTAGCAATCAGCCCCAGCATTTT. It codes for CASNEGSSNQPQHF.

This clonotype has more than one count but fewer than ten. The chain employs TRBV6-2 or TRBV6-3 and TRBJ2-1; TRBD2 agrees at 7 bases. Trimming removed 2 bases from V and 4 bases from J; junction bases left unmatched: 17. Germline values: CDR1 MNHEY, CDR2 SVGEGT. The length of the CDR3 is 19 residues. The CDR3 region has the DNA TGTGCCAGCAGTTACGGGAGGATCATAGCGGGCCGTTGGTACAATGAGCAGTTCTTC. Encoded protein: CASSYGRIIAGRWYNEQFF.